This T cell receptor (beta chain) derives from a study of molecular identifiers for immune sequencing clone quantification. Overall study: In replicates, the authors split RNA from roughly 20,000 or 100,000 naive CD8 cells five ways and sequenced four. Whole-study results and caveats: Jurkat TCR RNA spiked in from one cell reportedly remained identifiable amid around 1 million naive cells. Barcodes shared by identical TCR molecules could lead to underestimated sizes of highly expanded clones.

Via MiXCR, TCRdb re-called the PCR reads, giving one row per CDR3 protein. The table lists 300,000 to 400,000 distinct CDR3 sequences, under 25% of them singletons. V shed 1 base and J shed 4 bases, with 19 bases lying between them. CDR3 length equals 17 residues. In germline, CDR1 is SGHDN, CDR2 FVKESK. Sorting recovered naive CD8 T cells on a CD8+CD4-CCR7+CD45RA+ profile. A word on this clonotype: No antigen is known for it. This may stem from a read error, because a much larger clone lies one nucleotide away. This is likely a read error, given that the CDR3 carries no conserved phenylalanine or tryptophan at its end.

V and J are TRBV14 and TRBJ1-2; D is uncertain. The sequencing input was naive CD8+ T cells from blood, with Jurkat cell RNA spiked in. Described subset: FACS-sorted CD8+CD4-CCR7+CD45RA+ naive T cells. The clonotype originates from a human donor in good health. Some libraries in this study had Jurkat cell RNA spiked in. CDR3 loop: CASSQAVNREPTYGYTS. The CDR3, as DNA: TGTGCCAGCAGCCAAGCAGTGAACCGGGAGCCCACCTATGGCTACACCTCC.